The TCR beta chain described here comes from a study of blood T cell repertoires in COVID-19. This clone has more than one count but fewer than ten. The CDR3 extends over 13 amino acids. The germline CDR1 and CDR2 sequences are ENHRY and SYGVKD. Trimming removed 6 bases from V and 1 base from J; junction bases left unmatched: 0. TCRdb's table, derived via immunoSEQ multiplex PCR, lists solely in-frame clones and lacks some. The sample has some 180,000 clones, 70% to 80% seen once. The rearrangement uses TRBV10-3 and TRBJ1-1; TRBD1 agrees at 9 bases. Sequencing was done on a sample of peripheral blood. The sequence was obtained from a woman aged 45-59 years with active or convalescent COVID-19. The CDR3 DNA reads TGTGCCATCAGACAGGGGGCGAACACTGAAGCTTTCTTT. Amino acids: CAIRQGANTEAFF.